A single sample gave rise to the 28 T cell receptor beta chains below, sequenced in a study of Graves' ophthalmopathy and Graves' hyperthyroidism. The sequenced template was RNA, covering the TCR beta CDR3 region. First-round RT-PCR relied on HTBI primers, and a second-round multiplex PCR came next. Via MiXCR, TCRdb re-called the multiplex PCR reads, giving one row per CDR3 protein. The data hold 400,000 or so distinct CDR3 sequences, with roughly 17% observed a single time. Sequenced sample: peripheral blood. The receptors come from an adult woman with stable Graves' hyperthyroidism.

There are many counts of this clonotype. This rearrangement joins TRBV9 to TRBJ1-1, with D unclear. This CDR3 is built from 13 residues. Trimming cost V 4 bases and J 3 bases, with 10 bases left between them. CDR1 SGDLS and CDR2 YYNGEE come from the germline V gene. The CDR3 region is CASSPLLDTEAFF. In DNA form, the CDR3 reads TGTGCCAGCAGCCCCCTCCTGGACACTGAAGCTTTCTTT.

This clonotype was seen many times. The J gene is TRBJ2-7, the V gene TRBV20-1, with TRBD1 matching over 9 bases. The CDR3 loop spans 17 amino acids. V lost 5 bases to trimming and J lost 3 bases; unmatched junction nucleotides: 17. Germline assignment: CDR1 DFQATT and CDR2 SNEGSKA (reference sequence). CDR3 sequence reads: CSAQNLGTGRTIYEQYF. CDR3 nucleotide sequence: TGCAGTGCTCAAAACCTTGGGACAGGGAGAACCATCTACGAGCAGTACTTC.

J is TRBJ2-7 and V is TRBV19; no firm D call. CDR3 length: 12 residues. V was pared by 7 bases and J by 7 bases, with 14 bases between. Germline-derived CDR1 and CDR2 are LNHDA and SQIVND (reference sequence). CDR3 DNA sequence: TGTGCCAGTACAGCCACCTCCGGGGAGCAGTACTTC. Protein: CASTATSGEQYF.

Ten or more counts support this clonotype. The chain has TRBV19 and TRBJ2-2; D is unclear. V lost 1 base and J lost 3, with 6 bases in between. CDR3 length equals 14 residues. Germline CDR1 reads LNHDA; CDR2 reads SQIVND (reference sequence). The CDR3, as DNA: TGTGCCAGTAGTATAGGCCGGGACACCGGGGAGCTGTTTTTT. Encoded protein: CASSIGRDTGELFF.

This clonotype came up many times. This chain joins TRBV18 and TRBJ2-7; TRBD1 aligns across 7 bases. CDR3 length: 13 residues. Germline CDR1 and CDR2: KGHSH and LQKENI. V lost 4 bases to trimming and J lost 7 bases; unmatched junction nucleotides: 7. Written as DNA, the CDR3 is TGTGCCAGCTCACGGGAGACAGGGTGGGAGCAGTACTTC. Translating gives CASSRETGWEQYF. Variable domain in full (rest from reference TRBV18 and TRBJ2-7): NAGVMQNPRHLVRRRGQEARLRCSPMKGHSHVYWYRQLPEEGLKFMVYLQKENIIDESGMPKERFSAEFPKEGPSILRIQQVVRGDSAAYFCASSRETGWEQYFGPGTRLTVT.

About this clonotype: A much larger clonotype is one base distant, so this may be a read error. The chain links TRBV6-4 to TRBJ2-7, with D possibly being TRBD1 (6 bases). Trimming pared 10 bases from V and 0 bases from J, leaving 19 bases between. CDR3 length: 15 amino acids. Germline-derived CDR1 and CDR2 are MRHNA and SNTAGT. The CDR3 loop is CAICDPPGASYEQYF. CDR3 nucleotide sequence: TGTGCCATCTGCGATCCCCCAGGGGCCTCCTACGAGCAGTACTTC.

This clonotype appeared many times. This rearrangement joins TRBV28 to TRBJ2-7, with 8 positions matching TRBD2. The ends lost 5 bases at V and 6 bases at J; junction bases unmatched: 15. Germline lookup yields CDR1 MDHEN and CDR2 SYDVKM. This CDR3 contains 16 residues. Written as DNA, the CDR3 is TGTGCCAGCAGTCCGCCCAGAGGAGCGGGAGAGTCCGAGCAGTACTTC. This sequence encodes CASSPPRGAGESEQYF.

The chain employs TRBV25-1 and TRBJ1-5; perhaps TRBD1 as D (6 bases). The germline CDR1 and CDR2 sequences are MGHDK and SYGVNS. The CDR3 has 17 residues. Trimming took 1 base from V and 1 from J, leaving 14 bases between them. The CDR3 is CASSESGVGGSNQPQHF. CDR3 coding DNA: TGTGCCAGCAGTGAATCGGGGGTGGGGGGCAGCAATCAGCCCCAGCATTTT.

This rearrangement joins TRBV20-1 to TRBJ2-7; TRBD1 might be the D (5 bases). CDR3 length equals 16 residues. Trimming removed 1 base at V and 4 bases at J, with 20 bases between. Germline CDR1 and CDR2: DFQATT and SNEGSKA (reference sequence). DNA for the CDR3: TGCAGTGCTAGAGGTCCGCAGGGATGGGCAGATTACGAGCAGTACTTC. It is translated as CSARGPQGWADYEQYF.

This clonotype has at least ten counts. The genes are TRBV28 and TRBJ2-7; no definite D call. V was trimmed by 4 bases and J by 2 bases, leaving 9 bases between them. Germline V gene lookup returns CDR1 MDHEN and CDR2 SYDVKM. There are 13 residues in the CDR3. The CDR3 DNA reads TGTGCCAGCAGTTGGGCAGCGACCTACGAGCAGTACTTC. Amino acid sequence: CASSWAATYEQYF.

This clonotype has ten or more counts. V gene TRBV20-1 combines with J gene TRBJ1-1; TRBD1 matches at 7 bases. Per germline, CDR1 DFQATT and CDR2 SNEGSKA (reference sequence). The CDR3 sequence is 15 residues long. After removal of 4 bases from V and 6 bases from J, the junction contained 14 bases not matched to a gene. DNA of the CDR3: TGCAGTGCTACACAGCTCCGGACAGGTCGATCTGAAGCTTTCTTT. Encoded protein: CSATQLRTGRSEAFF.

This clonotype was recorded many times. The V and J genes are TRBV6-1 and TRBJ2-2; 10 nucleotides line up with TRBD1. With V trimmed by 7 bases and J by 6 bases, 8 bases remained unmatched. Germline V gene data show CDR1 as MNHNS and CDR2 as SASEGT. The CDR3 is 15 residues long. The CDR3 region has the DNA TGTGCCAGCAATGGGGACAGGGGTTATGCCGGGGAGCTGTTTTTT. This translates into CASNGDRGYAGELFF.

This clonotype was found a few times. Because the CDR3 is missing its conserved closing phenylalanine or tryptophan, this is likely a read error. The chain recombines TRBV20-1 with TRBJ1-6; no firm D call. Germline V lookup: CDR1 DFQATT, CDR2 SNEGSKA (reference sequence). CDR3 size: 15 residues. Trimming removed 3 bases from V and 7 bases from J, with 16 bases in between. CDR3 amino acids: CSASLLGVNNSPLHL. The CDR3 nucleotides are TGCAGTGCTAGCCTGCTCGGGGTTAACAATTCACCCCTCCACCTT.

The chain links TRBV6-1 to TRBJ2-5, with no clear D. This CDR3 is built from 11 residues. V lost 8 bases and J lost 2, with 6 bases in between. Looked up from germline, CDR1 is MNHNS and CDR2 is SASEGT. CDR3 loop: CASGNQETQYF. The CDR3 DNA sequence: TGTGCCAGCGGGAATCAAGAGACCCAGTACTTC.

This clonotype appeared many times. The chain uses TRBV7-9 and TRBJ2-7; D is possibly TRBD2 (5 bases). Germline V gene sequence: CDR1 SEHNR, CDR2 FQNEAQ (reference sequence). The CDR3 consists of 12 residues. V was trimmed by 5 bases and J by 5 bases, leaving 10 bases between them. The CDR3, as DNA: TGTGCCAGCAGCCCCCCCGGGGACGAGCAGTACTTC. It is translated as CASSPPGDEQYF.

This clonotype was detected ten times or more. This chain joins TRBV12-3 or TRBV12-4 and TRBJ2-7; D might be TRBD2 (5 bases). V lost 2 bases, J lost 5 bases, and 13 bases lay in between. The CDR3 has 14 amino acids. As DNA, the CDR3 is TGTGCCAGCAGTTTAACGGACCGGGGAAACGAGCAGTACTTC. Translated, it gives CASSLTDRGNEQYF.

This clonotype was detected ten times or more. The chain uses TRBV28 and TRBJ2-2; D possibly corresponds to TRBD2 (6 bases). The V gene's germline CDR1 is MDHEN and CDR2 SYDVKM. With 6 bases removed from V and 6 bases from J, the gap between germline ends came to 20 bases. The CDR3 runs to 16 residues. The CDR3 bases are TGTGCCAGCAGCTTTGGGTGGGCTAGCGCGTCCGGGGAGCTGTTTTTT. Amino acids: CASSFGWASASGELFF. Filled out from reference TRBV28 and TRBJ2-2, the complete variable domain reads DVKVTQSSRYLVKRTGEKVFLECVQDMDHENMFWYRQDPGLGLRLIYFSYDVKMKEKGDIPEGYSVSREKKERFSLILESASTNQTSMYLCASSFGWASASGELFFGEGSRLTVL.

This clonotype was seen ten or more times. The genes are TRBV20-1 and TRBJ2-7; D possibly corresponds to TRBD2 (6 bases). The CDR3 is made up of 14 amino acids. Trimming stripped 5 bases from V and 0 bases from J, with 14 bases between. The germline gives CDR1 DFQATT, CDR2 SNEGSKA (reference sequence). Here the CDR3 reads CSAETRSRSYEQYF. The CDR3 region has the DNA TGCAGTGCTGAGACTAGGTCTCGCTCCTACGAGCAGTACTTC.

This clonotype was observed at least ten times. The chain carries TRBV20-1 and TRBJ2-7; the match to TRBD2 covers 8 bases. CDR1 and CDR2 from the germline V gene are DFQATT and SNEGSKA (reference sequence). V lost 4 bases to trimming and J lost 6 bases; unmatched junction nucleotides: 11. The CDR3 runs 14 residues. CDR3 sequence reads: CSATGTRNRREQYF. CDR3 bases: TGCAGTGCTACCGGGACTAGGAATCGGCGCGAGCAGTACTTC.

This chain's CDR3 is CASSSHRVAAMNTGELFF. CDR3 sequence (DNA): TGTGCCAGCAGCTCCCATAGAGTAGCGGCAATGAACACCGGGGAGCTGTTTTTT. The gene calls are TRBV11-2 and TRBJ2-2, with D possibly matching TRBD2 (6 bases). Per germline, CDR1 SGHAT and CDR2 FQNNGV. This CDR3 region has 18 residues. V dropped 4 bases and J dropped 1 base, with 19 bases sitting between them.

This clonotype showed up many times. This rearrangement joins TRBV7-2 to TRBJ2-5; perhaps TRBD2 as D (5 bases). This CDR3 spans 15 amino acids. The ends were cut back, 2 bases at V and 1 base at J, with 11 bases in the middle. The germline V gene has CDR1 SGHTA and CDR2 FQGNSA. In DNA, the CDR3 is TGTGCCAGCAGCTTATGGGCGGGTCCCCAAGAGACCCAGTACTTC. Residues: CASSLWAGPQETQYF.

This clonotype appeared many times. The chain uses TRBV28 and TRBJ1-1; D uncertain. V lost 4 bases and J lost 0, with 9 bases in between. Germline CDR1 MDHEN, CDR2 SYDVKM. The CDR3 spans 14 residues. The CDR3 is CASSSSVMNTEAFF. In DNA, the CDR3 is TGTGCCAGCAGTTCATCTGTGATGAACACTGAAGCTTTCTTT.

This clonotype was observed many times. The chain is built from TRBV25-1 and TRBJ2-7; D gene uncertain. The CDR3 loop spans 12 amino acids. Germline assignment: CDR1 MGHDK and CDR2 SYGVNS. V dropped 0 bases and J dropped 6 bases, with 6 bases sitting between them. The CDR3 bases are TGTGCCAGCAGTGAATATTTCGGCGAGCAGTACTTC. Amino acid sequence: CASSEYFGEQYF.

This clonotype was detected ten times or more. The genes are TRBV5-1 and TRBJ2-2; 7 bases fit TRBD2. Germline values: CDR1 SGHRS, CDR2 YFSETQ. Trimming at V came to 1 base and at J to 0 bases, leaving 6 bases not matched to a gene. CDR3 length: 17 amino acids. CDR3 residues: CASSLKGGSPNTGELFF. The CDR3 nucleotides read TGCGCCAGCAGCTTGAAGGGCGGGAGCCCGAACACCGGGGAGCTGTTTTTT.

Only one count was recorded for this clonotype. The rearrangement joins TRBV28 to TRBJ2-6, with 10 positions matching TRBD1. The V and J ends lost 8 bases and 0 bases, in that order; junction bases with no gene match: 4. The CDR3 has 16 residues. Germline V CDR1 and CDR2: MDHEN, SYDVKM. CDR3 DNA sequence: TGTGCCAGCTCCCGGGACAGGGGCTCTGGGGCCAACGTCCTGACTTTC. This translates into CASSRDRGSGANVLTF. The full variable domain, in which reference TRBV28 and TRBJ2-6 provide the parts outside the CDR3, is DVKVTQSSRYLVKRTGEKVFLECVQDMDHENMFWYRQDPGLGLRLIYFSYDVKMKEKGDIPEGYSVSREKKERFSLILESASTNQTSMYLCASSRDRGSGANVLTFGAGSRLTVL.

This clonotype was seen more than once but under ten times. The CDR3 DNA is TGTGCCAGCAGCTTAGCTCTGGCGGGAGCCTACAATGAGCAGTTCTTC. Residues: CASSLALAGAYNEQFF. The genes are TRBV7-8 and TRBJ2-1, with TRBD2 matching 7 bases. Germline CDR1 SGHVS, CDR2 FQNEAQ. After removal of 0 bases from V and 2 bases from J, the junction contained 4 bases not matched to a gene. The CDR3 length is 16 residues.

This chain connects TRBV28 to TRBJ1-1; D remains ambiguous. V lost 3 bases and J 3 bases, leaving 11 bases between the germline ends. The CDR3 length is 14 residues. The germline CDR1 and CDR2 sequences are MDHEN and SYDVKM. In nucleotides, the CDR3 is TGTGCCAGCAGTTTGCTCCCCGGGTACACTGAAGCTTTCTTT. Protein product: CASSLLPGYTEAFF.

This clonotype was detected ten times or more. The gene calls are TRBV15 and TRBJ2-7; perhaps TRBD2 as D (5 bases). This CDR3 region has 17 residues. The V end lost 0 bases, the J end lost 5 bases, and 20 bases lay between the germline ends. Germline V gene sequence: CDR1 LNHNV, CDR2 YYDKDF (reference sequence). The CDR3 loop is CATSRDLDSVSSHEQYF. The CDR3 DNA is TGTGCCACCAGCAGAGATTTGGATAGCGTCTCGTCCCACGAGCAGTACTTC. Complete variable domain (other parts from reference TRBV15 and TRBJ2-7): DAMVIQNPRYQVTQFGKPVTLSCSQTLNHNVMYWYQQKSSQAPKLLFHYYDKDFNNEADTPDNFQSRRPNTSFCFLDIRSPGLGDTAMYLCATSRDLDSVSSHEQYFGPGTRLTVT.